In this sample, the clone carrying this TCR beta chain turned up a few times. The sample is drawn from a study of T-cell reconstitution after alpha-beta-depleted transplantation in children. Molecular barcoding with unique molecular identifiers was used for the TCRbeta library. TCRdb recomputed calls from the PCR reads with MiXCR, one row per CDR3 protein. The sample holds about 420,000 distinct CDR3 sequences; roughly 17% are singletons and the top ten take less than 30%. Deletions cut 1 base from V and 6 bases from J, with 7 bases between. The CDR3 contains 13 residues. Germline V lookup: CDR1 LGHNA, CDR2 YSLEER.

The TCR sequence derives from a boy younger than two who had a stem cell transplant for Wiskott-Aldrich syndrome, so the T cells may come from the graft donor. This chain joins TRBV4-3 and TRBJ2-1; unclear D gene. This specimen consisted of PBMCs, mostly from graft donor cells, obtained 360 days after TCRalphabeta/CD19-depleted stem cell transplant. CDR3 nucleotide sequence: TGCGCCAGCAGCCAAGGACTTTTCAATGAGCAGTTCTTC. Translating gives CASSQGLFNEQFF.